This T cell receptor (beta chain) was documented in a study of graft-versus-host responses after intestinal transplantation (dated by TCRdb to 2020 to 2022). Some background on the complete study: The transplants that recipients received were multivisceral, liver-intestinal, or isolated intestinal. Every recipient was given anti-thymocyte globulin induction, then maintenance tacrolimus and steroids for roughly 3 years. After intestinal transplantation, graft-versus-host and host-versus-graft alloreactive T cell clones in the graft, circulation and bone marrow were tracked using bulk TCR-beta CDR3 sequencing. Alloreactive clones were identified by sequencing pre-transplant mixed lymphocyte reaction products and comparing them with unstimulated pre-transplant donor and recipient T cells. The cohort enrolled fewer than 25 intestinal transplant recipients including one retransplant, and 3 patients lacking pretransplant specimens were excluded. Donor T cell macrochimerism was defined as a peak of at least 4% donor T cells among recipient peripheral blood mononuclear cells. Rather than going through the commercial service, samples from a few later patients were sequenced in-house on an Illumina MiSeq and processed with MiXCR. The research as a whole found: GvH clones were found in recipient bone marrow, and some of the GvH clones appeared earlier in ileal mucosa or blood, which is consistent with an intestinal mucosal origin. In patients with donor T cell macrochimerism, the allografts had high GvH to HvG T cell clonal ratios. The relatively low number and heterogeneity of intestinal transplant patients limited the conclusions. Early after transplant, peak levels of circulating GvH clones were found to be associated with declines in HvG clones.

Turning to this clone: Its binding antigen is unknown. Base qualities are not at hand, and no much larger clone is one base apart.

Measured from the cysteine to the phenylalanine, the CDR3 is 13 residues long. Just the 39-base CDR3 DNA is kept, in frame starting at base 1. CDR1 and CDR2 are drawn from the germline V gene (reference sequence): MNHEY, SMNVEV. V is pared back by 3 bases and J by 3 bases, with 8 bases lying between the germline termini. The time point label, read with the paper, signifies: cells obtained before transplantation from donor or recipient. CD3+CD4+ and CD3+CD8+ populations were FACS-sorted from unstimulated pre-transplant donor and recipient cells taken from spleen or lymph nodes. Preparation of the library involved the immunoSEQ multiplex PCR assay. For most patients, genomic DNA was isolated with the Qiagen DNeasy Blood and Tissue Kit and shipped frozen to Adaptive Biotechnologies for TCR sequencing. For most patients, high-throughput TCR-beta CDR3 sequencing of genomic DNA was performed by Adaptive Biotechnologies. For the original study's pipeline: Adaptive's ImmunoSEQ software was the source of the TCR sequencing data for fewer than 20 patients, while a few other patients were processed with MiXCR and VDJtools. To correct CD4 versus CD8 sorting errors, any sequence found in both subsets at a frequency ratio below 5:1 was removed. Because the origin of CDR3 nucleotide sequences shared between donor and recipient could not be assigned, those sequences were removed. Alloreactive clones required at least 2-fold expansion over unstimulated cells and minimum CFSE-low frequency of 0.002% (template counts) or 0.001% (read counts). Clones detected in sequenced pre-transplant spleen, lymph node, or MLR CFSE-low populations of the donor or recipient were defined as mappable. The cumulative frequency of alloreactive clones was calculated as a percentage of all sequences, weighted by copy number. As stored in TCRdb, this immuneACCESS dataset retains in-frame rearrangements with V and J assigned. A fraction of the clones does not appear; measured against another copy, unresolved V genes explain less than half of the discrepancy, and the remainder lacks a known reason. From that table come the V and J calls and clone size; the DNA was used to work out D and trimming. The sample table shows tens of thousands of clones, and over 90% are seen once. The ten largest clones take up around 0.19% of the sample.

The sequence derives from a human donor who was the organ donor for an intestinal transplant. The input for sequencing was unstimulated CD4+ T cells sorted from spleen or lymph node cells, taken before transplant. The V and J genes are TRBV27 and TRBJ2-5, with no confident D gene call. Here is the DNA: TGTGCCAGCAGTTTTACGCCGAAAGAGACCCAGTACTTC. Its product reads: CASSFTPKETQYF.